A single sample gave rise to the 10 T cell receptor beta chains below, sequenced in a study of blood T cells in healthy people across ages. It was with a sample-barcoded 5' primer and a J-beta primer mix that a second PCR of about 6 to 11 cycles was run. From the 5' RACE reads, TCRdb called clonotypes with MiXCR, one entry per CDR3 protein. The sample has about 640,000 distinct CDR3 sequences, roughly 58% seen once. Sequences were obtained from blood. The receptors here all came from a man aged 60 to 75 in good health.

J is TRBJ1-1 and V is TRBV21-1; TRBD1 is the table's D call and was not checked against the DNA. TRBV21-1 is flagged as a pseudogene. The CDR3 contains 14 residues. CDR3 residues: CASSKPRGNTEAFF. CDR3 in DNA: TGTGCCAGCAGCAAGCCCAGGGGAAACACTGAAGCTTTCTTT.

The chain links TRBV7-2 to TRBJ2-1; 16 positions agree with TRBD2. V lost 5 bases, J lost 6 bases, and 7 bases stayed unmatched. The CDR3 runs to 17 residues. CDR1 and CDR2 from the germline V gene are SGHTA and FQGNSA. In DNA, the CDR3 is TGTGCCAGCAGCCCAGGGACTAGCGGGGGGGCGTTCAATGAGCAGTTCTTC. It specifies CASSPGTSGGAFNEQFF.

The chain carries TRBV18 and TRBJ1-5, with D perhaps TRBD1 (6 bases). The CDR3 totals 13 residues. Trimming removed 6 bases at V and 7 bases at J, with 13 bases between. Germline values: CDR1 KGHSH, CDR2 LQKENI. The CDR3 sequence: CASSSDRQQPQHF. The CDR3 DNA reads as TGTGCCAGCTCCTCAGACAGGCAGCAGCCCCAGCATTTT.

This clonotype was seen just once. The CDR3, as DNA: TGCGCCAGCACCACCTCCGGGCGGGGTTCCTACAATGAGCAGTTCTTC. This codes for CASTTSGRGSYNEQFF. J is TRBJ2-1 and V is TRBV5-1; D possibly corresponds to TRBD2 (6 bases). CDR1 and CDR2 from the germline V gene are SGHRS and YFSETQ. CDR3 size: 16 residues. V was cut by 6 bases and J by 1 base, with 17 bases left in between.

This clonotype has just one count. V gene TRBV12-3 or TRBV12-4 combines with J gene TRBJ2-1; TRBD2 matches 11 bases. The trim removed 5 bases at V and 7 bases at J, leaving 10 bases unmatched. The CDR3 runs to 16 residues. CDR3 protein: CASSPSGTSGFNEQFF. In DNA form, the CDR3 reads TGTGCCAGCAGTCCCTCCGGGACTAGCGGTTTTAATGAGCAGTTCTTC.

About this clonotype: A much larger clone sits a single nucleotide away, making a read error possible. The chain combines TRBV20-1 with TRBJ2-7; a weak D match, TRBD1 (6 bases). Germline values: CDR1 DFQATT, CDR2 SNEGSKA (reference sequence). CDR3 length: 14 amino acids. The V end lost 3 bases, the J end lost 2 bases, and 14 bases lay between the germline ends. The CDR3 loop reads CSARNPAGAYEQYF. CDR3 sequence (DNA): TGCAGTGCTAGGAACCCGGCAGGGGCCTACGAGCAGTACTTC.

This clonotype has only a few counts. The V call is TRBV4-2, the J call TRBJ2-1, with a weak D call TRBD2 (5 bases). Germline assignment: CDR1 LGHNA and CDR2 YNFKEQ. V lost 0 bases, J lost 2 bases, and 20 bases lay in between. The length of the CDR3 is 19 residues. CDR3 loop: CASSQELTWRNDPYNEQFF. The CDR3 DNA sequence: TGTGCCAGCAGCCAAGAGTTAACTTGGAGGAACGATCCCTACAATGAGCAGTTCTTC.

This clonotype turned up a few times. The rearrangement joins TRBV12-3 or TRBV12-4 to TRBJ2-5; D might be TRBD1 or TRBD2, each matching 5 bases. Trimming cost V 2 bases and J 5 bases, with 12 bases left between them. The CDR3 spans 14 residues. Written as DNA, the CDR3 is TGTGCCAGCAGTTTAATGGGGGACGGGGAGACCCAGTACTTC. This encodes CASSLMGDGETQYF.

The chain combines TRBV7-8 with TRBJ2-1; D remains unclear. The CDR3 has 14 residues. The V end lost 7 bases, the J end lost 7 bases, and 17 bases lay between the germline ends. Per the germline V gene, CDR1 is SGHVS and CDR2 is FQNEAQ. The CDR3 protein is CASTDRWLGNEQFF. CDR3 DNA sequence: TGTGCCAGCACCGATCGATGGTTAGGAAATGAGCAGTTCTTC.

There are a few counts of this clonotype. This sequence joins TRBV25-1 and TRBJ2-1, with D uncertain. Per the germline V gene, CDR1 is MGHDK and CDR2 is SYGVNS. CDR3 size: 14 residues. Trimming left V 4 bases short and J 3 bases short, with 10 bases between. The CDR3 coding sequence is TGTGCCAGCAGTGGCCCCCCCAGCTACAATGAGCAGTTCTTC. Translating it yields CASSGPPSYNEQFF.